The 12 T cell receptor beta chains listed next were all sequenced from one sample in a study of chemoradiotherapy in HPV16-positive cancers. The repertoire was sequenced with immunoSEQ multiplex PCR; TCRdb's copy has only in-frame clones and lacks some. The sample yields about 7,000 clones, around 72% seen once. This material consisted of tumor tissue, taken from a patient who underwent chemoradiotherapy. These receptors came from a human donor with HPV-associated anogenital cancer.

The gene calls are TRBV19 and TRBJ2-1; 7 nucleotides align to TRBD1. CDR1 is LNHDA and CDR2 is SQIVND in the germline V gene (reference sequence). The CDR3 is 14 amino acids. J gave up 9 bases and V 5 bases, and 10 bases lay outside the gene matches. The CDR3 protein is CASSGDSLTAEQFF. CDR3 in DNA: TGTGCCAGTAGTGGGGACAGTTTGACAGCTGAGCAGTTCTTC.

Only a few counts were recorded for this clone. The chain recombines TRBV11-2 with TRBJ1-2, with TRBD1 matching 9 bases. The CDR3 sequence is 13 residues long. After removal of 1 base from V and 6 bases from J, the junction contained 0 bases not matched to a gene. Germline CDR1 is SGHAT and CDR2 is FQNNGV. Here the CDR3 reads CASSLGTGDGYTF. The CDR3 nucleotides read TGTGCCAGCAGCTTAGGGACAGGGGATGGCTACACCTTC. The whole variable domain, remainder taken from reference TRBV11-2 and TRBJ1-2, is EAGVAQSPRYKIIEKRQSVAFWCNPISGHATLYWYQQILGQGPKLLIQFQNNGVVDDSQLPKDRFSAERLKGVDSTLKIQPAKLEDSAVYLCASSLGTGDGYTFGSGTRLTVV.

The CDR3, as DNA: TGTGCCAGCAGCTTGGCAGGCAGAGCCCGAGGTCACGAGCAGTACTTC. This encodes CASSLAGRARGHEQYF. The chain carries TRBV5-6 and TRBJ2-7; D uncertain. CDR1 is SGHDT, CDR2 YYEEEE, per germline. This CDR3 comprises 16 residues. Trimming shortened V by 0 bases and J by 5 bases, and 18 bases separated the two germline ends.

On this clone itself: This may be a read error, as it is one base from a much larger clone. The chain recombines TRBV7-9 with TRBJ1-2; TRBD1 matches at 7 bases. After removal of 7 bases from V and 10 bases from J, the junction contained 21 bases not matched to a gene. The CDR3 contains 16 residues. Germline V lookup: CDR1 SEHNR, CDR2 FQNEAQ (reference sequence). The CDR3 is CASTGGLQGMRSDYTF. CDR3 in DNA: TGTGCCAGCACCGGGGGGCTACAGGGGATGAGGAGTGACTACACCTTC.

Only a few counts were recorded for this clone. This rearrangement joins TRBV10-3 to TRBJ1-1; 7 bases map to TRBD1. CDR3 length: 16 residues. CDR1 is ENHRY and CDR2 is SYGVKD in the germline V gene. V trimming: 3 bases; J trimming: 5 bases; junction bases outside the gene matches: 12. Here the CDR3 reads CAISEETGRGPTEAFF. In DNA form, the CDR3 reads TGTGCCATCAGTGAAGAGACAGGGAGGGGACCGACTGAAGCTTTCTTT.

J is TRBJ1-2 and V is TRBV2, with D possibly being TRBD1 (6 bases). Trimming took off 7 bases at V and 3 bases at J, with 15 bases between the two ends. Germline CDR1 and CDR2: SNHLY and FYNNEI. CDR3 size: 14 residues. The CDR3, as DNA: TGTGCCAGCACCGAGTCGGGGGGCTACTATGGCTACACCTTC. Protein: CASTESGGYYGYTF.

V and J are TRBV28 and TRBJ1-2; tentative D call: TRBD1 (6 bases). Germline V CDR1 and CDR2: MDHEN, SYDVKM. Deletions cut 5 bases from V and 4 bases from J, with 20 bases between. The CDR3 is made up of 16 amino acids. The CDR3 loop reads CASSLPGQSLGYGYTF. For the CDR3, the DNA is TGTGCCAGCAGTCTACCCGGACAGTCGCTAGGCTATGGCTACACCTTC.

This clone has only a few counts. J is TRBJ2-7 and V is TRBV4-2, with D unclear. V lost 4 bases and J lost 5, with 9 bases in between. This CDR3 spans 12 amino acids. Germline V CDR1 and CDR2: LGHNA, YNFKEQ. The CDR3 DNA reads TGTGCCAGCAGCCGAAGGCCCCACGAGCAGTACTTC. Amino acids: CASSRRPHEQYF.

CDR3 DNA: TGCGCCAGCGGGGTTCGCAGGGCGGCTTTCTTT. Its protein is CASGVRRAAFF. The rearrangement joins TRBV5-1 to TRBJ1-1; D may be TRBD1 (5 bases). The CDR3 is 11 residues long. Germline V gene lookup returns CDR1 SGHRS and CDR2 YFSETQ. The ends were cut back, 7 bases at V and 11 bases at J, with 15 bases in the middle.

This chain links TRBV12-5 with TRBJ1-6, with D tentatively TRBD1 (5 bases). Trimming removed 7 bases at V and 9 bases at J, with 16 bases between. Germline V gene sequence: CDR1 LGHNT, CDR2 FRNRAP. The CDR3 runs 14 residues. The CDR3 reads CASASGTGRSPLHF. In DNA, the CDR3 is TGTGCTAGTGCATCCGGGACGGGTCGTTCACCCCTCCACTTT. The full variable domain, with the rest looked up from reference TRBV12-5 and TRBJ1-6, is DARVTQTPRHKVTEMGQEVTMRCQPILGHNTVFWYRQTMMQGLELLAYFRNRAPLDDSGMPKDRFSAEMPDATLATLKIQPSEPRDSAVYFCASASGTGRSPLHFGNGTRLTVT.

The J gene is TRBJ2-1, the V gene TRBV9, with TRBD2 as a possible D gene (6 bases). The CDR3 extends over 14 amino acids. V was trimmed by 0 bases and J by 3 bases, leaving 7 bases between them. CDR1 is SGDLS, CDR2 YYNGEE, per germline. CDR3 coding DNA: TGTGCCAGCAGCGTAGACGGGAGCTACAATGAGCAGTTCTTC. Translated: CASSVDGSYNEQFF.

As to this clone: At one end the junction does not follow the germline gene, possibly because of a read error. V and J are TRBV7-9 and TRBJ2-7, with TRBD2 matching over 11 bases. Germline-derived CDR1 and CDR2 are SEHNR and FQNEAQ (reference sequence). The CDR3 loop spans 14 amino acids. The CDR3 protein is CASSLAGGSHEQYF. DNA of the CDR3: TGTGCCAGCAGCCTAGCGGGGGGATCCCACGAGCAGTACTTC.